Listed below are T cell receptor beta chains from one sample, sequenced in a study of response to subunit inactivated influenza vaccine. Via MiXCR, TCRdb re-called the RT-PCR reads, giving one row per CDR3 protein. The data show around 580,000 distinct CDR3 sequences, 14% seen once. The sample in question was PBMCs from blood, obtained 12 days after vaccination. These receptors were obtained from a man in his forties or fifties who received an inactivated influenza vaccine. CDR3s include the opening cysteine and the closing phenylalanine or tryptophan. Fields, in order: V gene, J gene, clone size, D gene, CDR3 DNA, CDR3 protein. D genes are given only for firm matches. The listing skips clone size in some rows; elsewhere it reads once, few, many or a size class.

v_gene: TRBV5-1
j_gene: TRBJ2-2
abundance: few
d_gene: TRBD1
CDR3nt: TGCGCCAGCCAGGGGGAGCCCGGGGAGCTGTTTTTT
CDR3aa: CASQGEPGELFF

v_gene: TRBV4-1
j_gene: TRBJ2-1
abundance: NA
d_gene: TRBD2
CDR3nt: TGCGCCAGCAGCCTTCGGACTAGCGGGCTTTACAATGAGCAGTTCTTC
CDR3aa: CASSLRTSGLYNEQFF

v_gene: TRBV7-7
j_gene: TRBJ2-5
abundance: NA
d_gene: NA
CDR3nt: TGTGCCAGCAGCTACGCGGTAGCGCCCCAAGAGACCCAGTACTTC
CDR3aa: CASSYAVAPQETQYF

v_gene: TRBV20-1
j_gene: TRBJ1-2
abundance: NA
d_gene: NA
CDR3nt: TGCAGTGCCCCTCGACTTGGAGTTTCCTATGGCTACACCTTC
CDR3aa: CSAPRLGVSYGYTF

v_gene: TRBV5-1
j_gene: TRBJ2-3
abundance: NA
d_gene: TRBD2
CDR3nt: TGCGCCAGCAAAGGAAGCGGGGGGCCCGGAGATACGCAGTATTTT
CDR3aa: CASKGSGGPGDTQYF

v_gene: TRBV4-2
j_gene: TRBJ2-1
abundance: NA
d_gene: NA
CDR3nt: TGTGCCAGCAGCGGCGCGGGGAGGCCCCCTCACAATGAGCAGTTCTTC
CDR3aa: CASSGAGRPPHNEQFF

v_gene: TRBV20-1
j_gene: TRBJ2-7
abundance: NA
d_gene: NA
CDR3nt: TGCAGTGCGCGATTGGTGACGGGGTCCTACGAGCAGTACTTC
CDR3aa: CSARLVTGSYEQYF

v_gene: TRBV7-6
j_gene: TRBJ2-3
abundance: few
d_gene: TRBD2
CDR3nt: TGTGCCAGCAGCTTAGAGCCTAGCGGGGGCACAGATACGCAGTATTTT
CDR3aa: CASSLEPSGGTDTQYF

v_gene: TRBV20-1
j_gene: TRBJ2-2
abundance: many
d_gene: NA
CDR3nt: TGCAGTGCTAGAGACCTATACACCGGGGAGCTGTTTTTT
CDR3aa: CSARDLYTGELFF

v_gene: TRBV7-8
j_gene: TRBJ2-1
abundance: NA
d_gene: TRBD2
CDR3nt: TGTGCCAGCAGCTTAGGAGCTAGCGGGGGATACAATGAGCAGTTCTTC
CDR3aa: CASSLGASGGYNEQFF

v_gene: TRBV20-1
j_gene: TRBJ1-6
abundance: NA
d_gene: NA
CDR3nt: TGCAGTGCTAGAGATGGGACGTATTCACCCCTCCACTTT
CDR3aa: CSARDGTYSPLHF

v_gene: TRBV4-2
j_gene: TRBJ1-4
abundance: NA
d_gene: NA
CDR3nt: TGTGCCAGCAGCGTAGATCGCAGGCTACAGGATGAAAAACTGTTTTTT
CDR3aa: CASSVDRRLQDEKLFF

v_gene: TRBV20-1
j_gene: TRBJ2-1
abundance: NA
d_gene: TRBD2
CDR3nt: TGCAGTGCTGGACCCGGGGGGAGCTCCTACAATGAGCAGTTCTTC
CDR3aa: CSAGPGGSSYNEQFF

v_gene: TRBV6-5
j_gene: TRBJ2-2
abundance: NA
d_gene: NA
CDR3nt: TGTGCCAGCAGTTACCGGTCTAGACTGTACACCGGGGAGCTGTTTTTT
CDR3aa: CASSYRSRLYTGELFF

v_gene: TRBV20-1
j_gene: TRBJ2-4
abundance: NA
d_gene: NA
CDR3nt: TGCAGTGCGGGACCCATCGGGAAAAGTCTAGCCAAAAACATTCAGTACTTC
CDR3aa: CSAGPIGKSLAKNIQYF

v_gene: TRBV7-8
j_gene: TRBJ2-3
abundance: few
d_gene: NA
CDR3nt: TGTGCCAGCAGCTTGGATCGGAGGGCCCCAGATACGCAGTATTTT
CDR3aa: CASSLDRRAPDTQYF

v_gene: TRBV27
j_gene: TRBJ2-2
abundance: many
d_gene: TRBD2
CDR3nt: TGTGCCAGCAGTCTAGCGGGGGGGACCACCGGGGAGCTGTTTTTT
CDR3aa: CASSLAGGTTGELFF

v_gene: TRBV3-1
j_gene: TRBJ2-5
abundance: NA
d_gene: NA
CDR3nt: TGTGCCAGCAGTCGGGACGGTCGGGGGAAGACCCAGTACTTC
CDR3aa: CASSRDGRGKTQYF

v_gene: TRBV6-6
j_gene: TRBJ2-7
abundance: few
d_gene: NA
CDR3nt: TGTGCCAGCACAACAACCCACTTCGAGCAGTACTTC
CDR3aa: CASTTTHFEQYF

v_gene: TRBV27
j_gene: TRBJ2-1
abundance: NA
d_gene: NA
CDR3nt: TGTGCCAGCAGTTTATCGACGCGAGGCAATGAGCAGTTCTTC
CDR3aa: CASSLSTRGNEQFF

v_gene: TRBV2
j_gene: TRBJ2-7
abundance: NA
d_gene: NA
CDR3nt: TGTGCCAGCAGTGAAATAGCCGAGCAGTACTTC
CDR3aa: CASSEIAEQYF

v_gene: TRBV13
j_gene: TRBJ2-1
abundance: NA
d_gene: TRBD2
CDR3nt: TGTGCCAGCAGCTTAGCTAGCGGGGGGGCCTATGAGCAGTTCTTC
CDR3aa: CASSLASGGAYEQFF

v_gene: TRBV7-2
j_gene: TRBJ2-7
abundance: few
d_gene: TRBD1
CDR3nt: TGTGCCAGCAGCTCCAGGACAGGGCAGGAGCAGTACTTC
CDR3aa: CASSSRTGQEQYF

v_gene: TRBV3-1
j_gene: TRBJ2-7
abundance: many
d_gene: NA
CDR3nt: TGTGCCAGCAGCCAAGCCGGGTCCTACGAGCAGTACTTC
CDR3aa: CASSQAGSYEQYF

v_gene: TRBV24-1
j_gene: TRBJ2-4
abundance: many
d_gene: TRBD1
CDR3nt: TGTGCCACCTCCGACAGGGGCAGCATTCAGTACTTC
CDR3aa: CATSDRGSIQYF

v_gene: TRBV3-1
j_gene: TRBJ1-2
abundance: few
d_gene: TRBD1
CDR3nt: TGTGCCAGCAGCCAAGAATGGGCAGGGGGCTACTATGGCTACACCTTC
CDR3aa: CASSQEWAGGYYGYTF

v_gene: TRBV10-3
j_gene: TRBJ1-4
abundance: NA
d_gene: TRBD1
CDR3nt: TGTGCCATCGGCCGGGACAGGGGAGCGGATGAAAAACTGTTTTTT
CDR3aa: CAIGRDRGADEKLFF

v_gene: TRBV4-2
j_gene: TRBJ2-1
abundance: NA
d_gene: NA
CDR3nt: TGTGCCAGCAGCCAATGGGACGGAGGCTCCTACAATGAGCAGTTCTTC
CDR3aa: CASSQWDGGSYNEQFF

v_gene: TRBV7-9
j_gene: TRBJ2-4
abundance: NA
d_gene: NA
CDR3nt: TGTGCCAGCAGCTCGACTAGTAGCATTCAGTACTTC
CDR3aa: CASSSTSSIQYF

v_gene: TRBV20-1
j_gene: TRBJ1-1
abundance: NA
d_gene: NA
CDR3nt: TGCAGTGCTAGGGACGCTGAAGCTTTCTTT
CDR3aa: CSARDAEAFF

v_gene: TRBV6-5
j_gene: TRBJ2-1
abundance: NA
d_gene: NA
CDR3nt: TGTGCCAGCAGTTACTCGAATTCTTACAATGAGCAGTTCTTC
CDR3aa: CASSYSNSYNEQFF

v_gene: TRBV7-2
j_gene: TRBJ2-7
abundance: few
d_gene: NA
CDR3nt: TGTGCCAGCAGCTTATCCCAGGTCTCCTACGAGCAGTACTTC
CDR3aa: CASSLSQVSYEQYF

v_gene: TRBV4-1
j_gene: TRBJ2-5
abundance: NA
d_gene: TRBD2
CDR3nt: TGCGCCAGCAGCCAAGGACTTCTAGCGGGGGCGTGGGAGACCCAGTACTTC
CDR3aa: CASSQGLLAGAWETQYF

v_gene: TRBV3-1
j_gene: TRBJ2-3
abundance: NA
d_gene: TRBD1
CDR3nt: TGTGCCAGCAGCCGTTGGGACAGGGGCACAGATACGCAGTATTTT
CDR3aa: CASSRWDRGTDTQYF

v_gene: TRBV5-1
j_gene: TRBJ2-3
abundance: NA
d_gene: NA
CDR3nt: TGCGCCAGCAGCCCGGTGGCAGGGAGAGGAACAGATACGCAGTATTTT
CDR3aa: CASSPVAGRGTDTQYF

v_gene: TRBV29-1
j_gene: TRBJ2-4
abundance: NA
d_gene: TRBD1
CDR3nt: TGCAGCGTTGACAGGGGGAACATTCAGTACTTC
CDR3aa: CSVDRGNIQYF